One and the same sample provided the 21 T cell receptor beta chains below, sequenced in a study of identical twins listed by TCRdb under 2016. The library came from 5' RACE. TCRdb lists the instrument as Illumina HiSeq 2000. TCRdb trimmed public reads at Q25 via fastp, called clones via MiXCR and kept in-frame beta chains. All rows with the same CDR3 protein become a single entry with the most common DNA and genes. The sample records hundreds of thousands of distinct CDR3 sequences, about 22% of which are singletons. Jointly, the top ten make up 0.4% to 0.6% of the sample. The sample was also linked to a second study, of yellow fever vaccine responses in identical twins.

Sequencing was performed on CD4+ T cells sorted from blood. These TCRs come from a woman between 18 and 30 years old in good health.

This chain connects TRBV11-1 to TRBJ2-2; D unclear. Germline CDR1 is SGHAT and CDR2 is FQDESV (reference sequence). This CDR3 has 14 amino acids. V dropped 5 bases and J dropped 3 bases, with 10 bases sitting between them. CDR3 sequence reads: CASSAQLDTGELFF. CDR3 coding DNA: TGTGCCAGCAGCGCCCAGCTGGACACCGGGGAGCTGTTTTTT.

This clonotype was counted at least ten times. The V gene is TRBV24-1, the J gene TRBJ2-2, with TRBD1 identical over 7 bases. The germline CDR1 and CDR2 sequences are KGHDR and SFDVKD. The CDR3 is 14 amino acids. The J segment lost 4 bases and the V segment lost 5 bases, leaving 3 bases of the junction unmatched. CDR3 region: CATSGPGGTGELFF. CDR3 sequence (DNA): TGTGCCACCAGTGGGCCAGGGGGCACCGGGGAGCTGTTTTTT.

V and J are TRBV20-1 and TRBJ1-1, with D unclear. CDR3 length: 13 amino acids. The ends were cut back, 0 bases at V and 4 bases at J, with 9 bases in the middle. The germline gives CDR1 DFQATT, CDR2 SNEGSKA (reference sequence). CDR3 protein: CSARERFGTEAFF. In nucleotides, the CDR3 is TGCAGTGCTAGAGAGAGGTTTGGCACTGAAGCTTTCTTT.

This clonotype was counted at least ten times. The rearrangement joins TRBV12-3 or TRBV12-4 to TRBJ1-1; D is uncertain. Trimming took off 3 bases at V and 0 bases at J, with 17 bases between the two ends. The CDR3 has 17 residues. The CDR3 nucleotides are TGTGCCAGCAGTTTCTCTCTTAGGAAGACCATGAACACTGAAGCTTTCTTT. It encodes CASSFSLRKTMNTEAFF.

V and J are TRBV12-3 or TRBV12-4 and TRBJ2-5; D ambiguous. This CDR3 spans 13 amino acids. V was trimmed by 0 bases and J by 7 bases, leaving 9 bases between them. The CDR3 region has the DNA TGTGCCAGCAGTTTAGCAACGGCTCGGACCCAGTACTTC. Amino acid sequence: CASSLATARTQYF.

This clonotype was seen a few times. The chain couples TRBV12-3 or TRBV12-4 to TRBJ2-7, with D possibly matching TRBD1 (6 bases). The length of the CDR3 is 13 residues. The ends were cut back, 3 bases at V and 3 bases at J, with 9 bases in the middle. CDR3 region: CASSFQGIYEQYF. For the CDR3, the DNA is TGTGCCAGCAGTTTTCAGGGGATCTACGAGCAGTACTTC.

In its sample, this clonotype was seen a few times. The rearrangement joins TRBV12-3 or TRBV12-4 to TRBJ2-5; 7 bases align to TRBD1. The CDR3 sequence is 14 residues long. Losses at the gene ends were 4 bases for V and 4 bases for J; bases not matched to a gene: 6. CDR3 nucleotides: TGTGCCAGCAGTTGGAGGACAGGAGTAGAGACCCAGTACTTC. Translation: CASSWRTGVETQYF.

V and J are TRBV9 and TRBJ2-4; the match to TRBD2 covers 10 bases. Germline V gives CDR1 SGDLS, CDR2 YYNGEE. The CDR3 length is 15 residues. J gave up 5 bases and V 4 bases, and 6 bases lay outside the gene matches. In nucleotides, the CDR3 is TGTGCCAGCAGCTTTGAGCGGGGGGGGGAAAACATTCAGTACTTC. Translated, it gives CASSFERGGENIQYF.

This clonotype was seen a handful of times. The chain is built from TRBV12-5 and TRBJ2-1, with 7 bases matching TRBD1. The V segment lost 3 bases and the J segment 4 bases; nucleotides outside the gene matches: 6. This CDR3 comprises 15 residues. The germline V gene has CDR1 LGHNT and CDR2 FRNRAP. The CDR3 sequence: CASGFFRGQYNEQFF. As DNA, the CDR3 is TGTGCTAGTGGTTTTTTTAGGGGACAGTACAATGAGCAGTTCTTC.

The J gene is TRBJ2-5, the V gene TRBV24-1; the match to TRBD2 covers 8 bases. This CDR3 spans 18 amino acids. Germline V gene data show CDR1 as KGHDR and CDR2 as SFDVKD. V lost 3 bases, J lost 4 bases, and 15 bases stayed unmatched. The CDR3 region has the DNA TGTGCCACCAGTGATCAGAAAAGACTAGCGCTTGGAGTAGAGACCCAGTACTTC. It translates to CATSDQKRLALGVETQYF.

The chain links TRBV29-1 to TRBJ1-5; the match to TRBD1 covers 9 bases. The CDR3 extends over 11 amino acids. Germline loops: CDR1 SQVTM, CDR2 ANQGSEA. Trimming removed 6 bases from V and 12 bases from J; junction bases left unmatched: 6. The CDR3 here is CSVSEGQGQHF. In nucleotides, the CDR3 is TGCAGCGTATCCGAGGGACAGGGCCAGCATTTT.

This clonotype was detected only a few times. The V and J genes are TRBV7-3 and TRBJ2-2; D might be TRBD2 (6 bases). The V end was cut by 5 bases, the J end by 3 bases, with 10 bases between. Germline CDR1 SGHTA, CDR2 FQGTGA. The CDR3 runs 14 residues. The CDR3 loop reads CASSAGSDTGELFF. The CDR3, as DNA: TGTGCCAGCAGCGCGGGGTCCGACACCGGGGAGCTGTTTTTT. Drawing the rest from reference TRBV7-3 and TRBJ2-2, the complete variable domain is GAGVSQTPSNKVTEKGKYVELRCDPISGHTALYWYRQSLGQGPEFLIYFQGTGAADDSGLPNDRFFAVRPEGSVSTLKIQRTERGDSAVYLCASSAGSDTGELFFGEGSRLTVL.

The V gene is TRBV10-1, the J gene TRBJ2-3, with 13 nucleotides matching TRBD2. Per the germline V gene, CDR1 is WNHNN and CDR2 is SYGVQD (reference sequence). The CDR3 has 17 residues. The V gene end was trimmed by 4 bases and the J gene end by 0 bases; junction bases not matched to a gene: 4. CDR3 protein: CASSAGTSGKSTDTQYF. The CDR3 DNA sequence: TGCGCCAGCAGTGCCGGGACTAGCGGGAAAAGCACAGATACGCAGTATTTT.

The rearrangement joins TRBV5-5 to TRBJ2-1, with D maybe TRBD2 (6 bases). V gave up 2 bases and J gave up 0 bases, with 15 bases separating them. CDR1 is SGHKS, CDR2 YYEKEE, per germline (reference sequence). This CDR3 contains 17 residues. The DNA for the CDR3 is TGTGCCAGCAGCTTACGGGGGTATACCTCCTCCTACAATGAGCAGTTCTTC. Amino acids: CASSLRGYTSSYNEQFF. Combining the CDR3 with reference TRBV5-5 and TRBJ2-1 gives the whole variable domain DAGVTQSPTHLIKTRGQQVTLRCSPISGHKSVSWYQQVLGQGPQFIFQYYEKEERGRGNFPDRFSARQFPNYSSELNVNALLLGDSALYLCASSLRGYTSSYNEQFFGPGTRLTVL.

In this sample, this clonotype turned up a few times. V is TRBV4-1 and J is TRBJ1-2; a weak D match, TRBD1 (6 bases). Per the germline V gene, CDR1 is MGHRA and CDR2 is YSYEKL. The CDR3 spans 14 residues. V lost 2 bases to trimming and J lost 1 base, with 8 bases between them. The CDR3 here is CASSQWGHNYGYTF. DNA of the CDR3: TGCGCCAGCAGCCAATGGGGACATAACTATGGCTACACCTTC.

The V call is TRBV10-2, the J call TRBJ2-5; no definite D call. Trimming shortened V by 3 bases and J by 6 bases, and 5 bases separated the two germline ends. In germline, CDR1 is WSHSY, CDR2 SAAADI. The CDR3 has 11 residues. CDR3 bases: TGCGCCAGCAGTGAAACGAAGACCCAGTACTTC. Translation gives CASSETKTQYF.

This chain connects TRBV7-8 to TRBJ2-7, with 7 bases lining up with TRBD1. Germline CDR1 is SGHVS and CDR2 is FQNEAQ. CDR3 size: 13 residues. V shed 8 bases, J shed 7 bases, and the junction held 11 bases outside the gene matches. The CDR3 loop reads CASGSWDSLEQYV. Written as DNA, the CDR3 is TGTGCCAGCGGATCGTGGGACAGCCTAGAGCAGTACGTC.

The chain carries TRBV15 and TRBJ2-1; D is ambiguous. The germline V gene has CDR1 LNHNV and CDR2 YYDKDF (reference sequence). This CDR3 is built from 12 residues. V lost 0 bases to trimming and J lost 10 bases, with 7 bases between them. The CDR3 here is CATSRDGREQFF. The CDR3 DNA sequence: TGTGCCACCAGCAGAGATGGACGAGAGCAGTTCTTC.

This clonotype was picked up many times. This rearrangement joins TRBV12-3 or TRBV12-4 to TRBJ2-1, with TRBD2 matching 13 bases. V lost 5 bases, J lost 3 bases, and 7 bases stayed unmatched. The CDR3 length is 17 residues. CDR3 in DNA: TGTGCCAGCAGTGGGGGACTAGCGGGAAATAACTACAATGAGCAGTTCTTC. Its protein product is CASSGGLAGNNYNEQFF.

The rearrangement joins TRBV10-3 to TRBJ2-7; D is ambiguous. Trimming left V 10 bases short and J 4 bases short, with 5 bases between. This CDR3 is 9 amino acids long. Per the germline V gene, CDR1 is ENHRY and CDR2 is SYGVKD. Here the CDR3 reads CATGYEQYF. Written as DNA, the CDR3 is TGTGCCACTGGGTACGAGCAGTACTTC.

This clonotype was seen a few times. The rearrangement uses TRBV10-3 and TRBJ2-3; D gene ambiguous. The length of the CDR3 is 13 residues. The germline V gene encodes CDR1 ENHRY and CDR2 SYGVKD. V lost 8 bases and J 0 bases, leaving 9 bases between the germline ends. CDR3: CAIARLSTDTQYF. CDR3 DNA: TGTGCCATCGCTCGGCTGAGCACAGATACGCAGTATTTT.